This T cell receptor beta chain was identified during a study of pediatric ulcerative colitis. Notes on the study in general: Acute severe colitis showed lower rectal diversity from clonal expansions.

Clones were read by immunoSEQ multiplex PCR, and TCRdb kept only the in-frame ones, dropping some. This table has 59,000 or so clones, around 80% appearing once. This clone was observed a handful of times. Antigen unknown. The CDR3 totals 12 residues. Per germline, CDR1 SQVTM and CDR2 ANQGSEA. V was trimmed by 6 bases and J by 11 bases, leaving 19 bases between them. V usage is TRBV29-1 and J usage is TRBJ1-1; a possible D gene is TRBD1 (6 bases). Input material: blood. The TCR comes from a boy between 10 and 17 years old with moderate ulcerative colitis. The CDR3 nucleotides read TGCAGCGTGGGTGAACAGGGTATAGGGGCTTTCTTT. This gives the protein CSVGEQGIGAFF.